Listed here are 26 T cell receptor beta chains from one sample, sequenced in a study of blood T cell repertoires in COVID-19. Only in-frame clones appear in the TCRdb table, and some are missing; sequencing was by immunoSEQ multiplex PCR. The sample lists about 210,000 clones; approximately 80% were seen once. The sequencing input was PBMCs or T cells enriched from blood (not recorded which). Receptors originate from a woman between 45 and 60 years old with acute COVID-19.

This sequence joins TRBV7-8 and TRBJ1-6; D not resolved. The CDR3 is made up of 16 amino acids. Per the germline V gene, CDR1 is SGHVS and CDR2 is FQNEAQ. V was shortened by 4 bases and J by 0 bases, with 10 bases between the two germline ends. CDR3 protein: CASSSREGSYNSPLHF. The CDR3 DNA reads TGTGCCAGCAGCTCCCGAGAGGGCTCCTATAATTCACCCCTCCACTTT.

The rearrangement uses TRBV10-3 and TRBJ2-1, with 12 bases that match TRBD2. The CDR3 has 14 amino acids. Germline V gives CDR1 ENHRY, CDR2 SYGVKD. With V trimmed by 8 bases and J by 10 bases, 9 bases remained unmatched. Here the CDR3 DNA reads TGTGCCATCGGGGCTAGCGGGGGGGTTACGGAGCAGTTCTTC. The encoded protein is CAIGASGGVTEQFF.

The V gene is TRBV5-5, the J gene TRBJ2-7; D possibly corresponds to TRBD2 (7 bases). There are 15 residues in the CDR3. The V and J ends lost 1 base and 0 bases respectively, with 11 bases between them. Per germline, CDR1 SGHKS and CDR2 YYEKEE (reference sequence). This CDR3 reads CASSLIRGASYEQYF. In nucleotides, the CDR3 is TGTGCCAGCAGCTTGATCCGGGGGGCCTCCTACGAGCAGTACTTC. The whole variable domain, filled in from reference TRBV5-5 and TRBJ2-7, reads DAGVTQSPTHLIKTRGQQVTLRCSPISGHKSVSWYQQVLGQGPQFIFQYYEKEERGRGNFPDRFSARQFPNYSSELNVNALLLGDSALYLCASSLIRGASYEQYFGPGTRLTVT.

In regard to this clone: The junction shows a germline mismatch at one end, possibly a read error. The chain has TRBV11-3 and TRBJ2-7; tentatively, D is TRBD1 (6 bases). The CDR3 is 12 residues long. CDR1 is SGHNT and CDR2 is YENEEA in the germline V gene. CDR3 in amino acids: CASSLGETGFNF. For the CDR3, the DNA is TGTGCCAGCAGCTTAGGAGAAACAGGGTTCAACTTC.

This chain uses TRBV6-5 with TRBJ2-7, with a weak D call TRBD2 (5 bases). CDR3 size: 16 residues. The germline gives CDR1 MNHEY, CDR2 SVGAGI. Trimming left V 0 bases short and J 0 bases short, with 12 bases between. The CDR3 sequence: CASSYSISGISYEQYF. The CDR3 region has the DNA TGTGCCAGCAGTTACTCGATATCGGGGATCTCCTACGAGCAGTACTTC.

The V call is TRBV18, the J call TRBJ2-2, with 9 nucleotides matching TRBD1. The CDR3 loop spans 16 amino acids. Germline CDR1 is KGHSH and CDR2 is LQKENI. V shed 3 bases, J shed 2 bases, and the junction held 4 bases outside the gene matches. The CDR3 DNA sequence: TGTGCCAGCTCACCTACAACAGGGGGCAACACCGGGGAGCTGTTTTTT. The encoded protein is CASSPTTGGNTGELFF. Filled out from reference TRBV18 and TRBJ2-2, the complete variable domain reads NAGVMQNPRHLVRRRGQEARLRCSPMKGHSHVYWYRQLPEEGLKFMVYLQKENIIDESGMPKERFSAEFPKEGPSILRIQQVVRGDSAAYFCASSPTTGGNTGELFFGEGSRLTVL.

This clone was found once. This CDR3 is CASSPRGGASYEQYF. CDR3 nucleotide sequence: TGTGCCAGTAGTCCTCGGGGGGGCGCCTCCTACGAGCAGTACTTC. The V gene is TRBV19, the J gene TRBJ2-7; 8 bases fit TRBD2. V trimming: 5 bases; J trimming: 0 bases; junction bases outside the gene matches: 6. The germline V gene has CDR1 LNHDA and CDR2 SQIVND (reference sequence). This CDR3 contains 15 residues. Using reference TRBV19 and TRBJ2-7 for the parts outside the CDR3, the full variable domain is DGGITQSPKYLFRKEGQNVTLSCEQNLNHDAMYWYRQDPGQGLRLIYYSQIVNDFQKGDIAEGYSVSREKKESFPLTVTSAQKNPTAFYLCASSPRGGASYEQYFGPGTRLTVT.

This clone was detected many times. The CDR3 is CASSSDRSTPGVYTF. The CDR3 DNA is TGTGCCAGCAGTTCTGACAGGAGCACTCCCGGGGTCTACACCTTC. This chain links TRBV28 with TRBJ1-2; weak D call: TRBD1 (6 bases). Germline CDR1 MDHEN, CDR2 SYDVKM. The CDR3 covers 15 residues. V dropped 4 bases and J dropped 10 bases, with 22 bases sitting between them.

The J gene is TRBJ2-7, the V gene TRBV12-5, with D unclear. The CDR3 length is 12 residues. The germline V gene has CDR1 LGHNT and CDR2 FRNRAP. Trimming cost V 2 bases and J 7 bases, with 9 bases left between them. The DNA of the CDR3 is TGTGCTAGTGGTTTGTCTTTCGGGGAGCAGTACTTC. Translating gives CASGLSFGEQYF. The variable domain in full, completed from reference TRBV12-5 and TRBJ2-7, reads DARVTQTPRHKVTEMGQEVTMRCQPILGHNTVFWYRQTMMQGLELLAYFRNRAPLDDSGMPKDRFSAEMPDATLATLKIQPSEPRDSAVYFCASGLSFGEQYFGPGTRLTVT.

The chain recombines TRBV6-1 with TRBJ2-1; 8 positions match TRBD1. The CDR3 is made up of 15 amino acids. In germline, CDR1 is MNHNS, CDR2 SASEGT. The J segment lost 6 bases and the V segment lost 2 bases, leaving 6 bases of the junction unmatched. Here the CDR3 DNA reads TGTGCCAGCAGTGAAAATCCAGGGGGCCCCAATGAGCAGTTCTTC. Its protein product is CASSENPGGPNEQFF.

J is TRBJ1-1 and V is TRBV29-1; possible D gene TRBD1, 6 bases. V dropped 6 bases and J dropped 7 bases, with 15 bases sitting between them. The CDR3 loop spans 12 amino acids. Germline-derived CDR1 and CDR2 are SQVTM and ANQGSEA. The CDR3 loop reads CSVTRDTSEAFF. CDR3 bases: TGCAGCGTCACACGGGACACCAGTGAAGCTTTCTTT. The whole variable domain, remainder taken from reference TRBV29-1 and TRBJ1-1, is SAVISQKPSRDICQRGTSLTIQCQVDSQVTMMFWYRQQPGQSLTLIATANQGSEATYESGFVIDKFPISRPNLTFSTLTVSNMSPEDSSIYLCSVTRDTSEAFFGQGTRLTVV.

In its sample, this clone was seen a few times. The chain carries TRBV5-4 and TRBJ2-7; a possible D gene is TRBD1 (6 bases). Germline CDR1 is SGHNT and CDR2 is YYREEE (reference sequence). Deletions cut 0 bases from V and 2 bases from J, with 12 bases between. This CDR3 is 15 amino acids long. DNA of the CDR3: TGTGCCAGCAGCTTGGGAGGACAGTCTGCCTACGAGCAGTACTTC. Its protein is CASSLGGQSAYEQYF.

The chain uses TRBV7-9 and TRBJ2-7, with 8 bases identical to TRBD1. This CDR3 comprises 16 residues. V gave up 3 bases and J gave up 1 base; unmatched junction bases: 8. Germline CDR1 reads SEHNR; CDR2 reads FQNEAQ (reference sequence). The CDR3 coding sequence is TGTGCCAGCAGCTTTTTTGTGGACAGGGATTCCTACGAGCAGTACTTC. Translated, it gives CASSFFVDRDSYEQYF. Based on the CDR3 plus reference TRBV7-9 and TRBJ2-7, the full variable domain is DTGVSQNPRHKITKRGQNVTFRCDPISEHNRLYWYRQTLGQGPEFLTYFQNEAQLEKSRLLSDRFSAERPKGSFSTLEIQRTEQGDSAMYLCASSFFVDRDSYEQYFGPGTRLTVT.

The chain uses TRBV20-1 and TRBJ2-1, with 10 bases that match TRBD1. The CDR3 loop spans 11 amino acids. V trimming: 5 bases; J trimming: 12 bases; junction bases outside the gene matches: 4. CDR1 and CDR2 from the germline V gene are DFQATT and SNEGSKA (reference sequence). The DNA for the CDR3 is TGCAGTGCTGACAGGGGGCTCTTGCAGTTCTTC. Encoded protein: CSADRGLLQFF.

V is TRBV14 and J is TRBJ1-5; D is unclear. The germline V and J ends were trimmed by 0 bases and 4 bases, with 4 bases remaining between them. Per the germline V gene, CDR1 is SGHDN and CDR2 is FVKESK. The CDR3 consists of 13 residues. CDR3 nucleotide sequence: TGTGCCAGCAGCCAAGACTTAAATCAGCCCCAGCATTTT. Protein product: CASSQDLNQPQHF.

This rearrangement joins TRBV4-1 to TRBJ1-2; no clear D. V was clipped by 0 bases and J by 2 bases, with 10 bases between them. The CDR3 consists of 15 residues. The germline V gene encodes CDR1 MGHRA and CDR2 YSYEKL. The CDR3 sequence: CASSQDIRGNYGYTF. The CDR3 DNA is TGCGCCAGCAGCCAAGATATTCGAGGGAACTATGGCTACACCTTC.

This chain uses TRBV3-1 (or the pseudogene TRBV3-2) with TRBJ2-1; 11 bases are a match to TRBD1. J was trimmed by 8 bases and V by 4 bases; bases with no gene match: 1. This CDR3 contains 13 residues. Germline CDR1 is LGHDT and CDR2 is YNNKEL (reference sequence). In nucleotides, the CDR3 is TGTGCCAGCAGCCGGACAGGGGGCTATGAGCAGTTCTTC. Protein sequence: CASSRTGGYEQFF.

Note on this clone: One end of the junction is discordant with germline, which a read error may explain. CDR3 region: CASSEGGKKLFF. Here the CDR3 DNA reads TGTGCCAGCAGTGAAGGGGGAAAAAAGCTGTTTTTT. This sequence joins TRBV28 and TRBJ1-4; possible D gene TRBD1, 6 bases. Germline assignment: CDR1 MDHEN and CDR2 SYDVKM. The CDR3 spans 12 residues.

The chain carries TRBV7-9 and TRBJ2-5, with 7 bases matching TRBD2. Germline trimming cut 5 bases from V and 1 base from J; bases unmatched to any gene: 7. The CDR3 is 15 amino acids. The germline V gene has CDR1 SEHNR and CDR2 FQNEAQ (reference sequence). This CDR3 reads CASSLWGGTQETQYF. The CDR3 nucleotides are TGTGCCAGCAGCCTCTGGGGGGGGACCCAAGAGACCCAGTACTTC.

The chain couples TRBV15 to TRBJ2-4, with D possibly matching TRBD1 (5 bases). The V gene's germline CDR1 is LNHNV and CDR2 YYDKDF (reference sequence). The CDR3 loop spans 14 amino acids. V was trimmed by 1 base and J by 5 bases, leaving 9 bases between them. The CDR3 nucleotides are TGTGCCACCAGCAGAGGGGGCGTCGAAAACATTCAGTACTTC. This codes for CATSRGGVENIQYF.

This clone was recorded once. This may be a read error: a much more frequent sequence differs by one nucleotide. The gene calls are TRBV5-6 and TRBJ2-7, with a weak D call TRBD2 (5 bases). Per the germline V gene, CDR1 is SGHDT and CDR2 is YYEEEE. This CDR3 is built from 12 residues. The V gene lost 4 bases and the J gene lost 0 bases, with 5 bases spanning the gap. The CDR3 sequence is CASSGSSYEQYF. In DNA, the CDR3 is TGTGCCAGCAGCGGGAGCTCCTACGAGCAGTACTTC.

DNA for the CDR3: TGTGCCAGCTCACCACCGGGGGCAGGGTTAGGTGAGCAGTTCTTC. Amino acids: CASSPPGAGLGEQFF. V usage is TRBV18 and J usage is TRBJ2-1, with a tentative D call TRBD1 (6 bases). The CDR3 has 15 amino acids. V was pared by 0 bases and J by 9 bases, with 15 bases between. The V gene's germline CDR1 is KGHSH and CDR2 LQKENI.

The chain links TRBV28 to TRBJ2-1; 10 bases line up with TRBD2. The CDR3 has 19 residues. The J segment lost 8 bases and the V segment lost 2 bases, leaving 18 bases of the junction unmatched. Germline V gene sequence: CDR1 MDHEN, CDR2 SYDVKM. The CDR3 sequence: CASSLLASGRGGTLDEQFF. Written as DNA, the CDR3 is TGTGCCAGCAGTTTACTGGCTAGCGGGAGAGGGGGTACACTGGATGAGCAGTTCTTC.

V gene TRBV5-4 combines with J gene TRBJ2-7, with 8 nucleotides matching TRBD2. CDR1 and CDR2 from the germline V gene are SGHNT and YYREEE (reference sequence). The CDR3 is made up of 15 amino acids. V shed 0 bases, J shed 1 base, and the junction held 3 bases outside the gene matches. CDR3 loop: CASSLDLAGSYEQYF. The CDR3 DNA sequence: TGTGCCAGCAGCTTGGACCTAGCGGGTTCCTACGAGCAGTACTTC.

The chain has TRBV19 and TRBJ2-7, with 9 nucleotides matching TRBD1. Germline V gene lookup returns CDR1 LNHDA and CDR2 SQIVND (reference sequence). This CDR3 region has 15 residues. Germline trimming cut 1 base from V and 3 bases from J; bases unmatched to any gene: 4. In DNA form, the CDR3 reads TGTGCCAGTAGTATAGTGACAGGGGGAAGCTACGAGCAGTACTTC. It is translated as CASSIVTGGSYEQYF.

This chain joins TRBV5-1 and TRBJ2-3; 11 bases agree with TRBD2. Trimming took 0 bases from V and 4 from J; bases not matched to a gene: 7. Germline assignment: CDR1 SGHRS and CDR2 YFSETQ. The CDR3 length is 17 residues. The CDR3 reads CASSLDGSGRVADTQYF. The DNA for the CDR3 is TGCGCCAGCAGCTTGGATGGTAGCGGGAGGGTGGCAGATACGCAGTATTTT.